These 27 T cell receptor beta chains originate from one sample sequenced in a study of T cells in Graves' hyperthyroidism and ophthalmopathy. What was amplified from RNA transcripts were TCR beta CDR3 regions. TCR CDR3 regions were first amplified by RT-PCR with HTBI primers. TCRdb re-analysed the multiplex PCR reads in MiXCR, keeping a single row per CDR3 protein. The sample includes approximately 560,000 distinct CDR3 sequences, more than 45% of them seen just once. The sample was peripheral blood or thyroid tissue (not recorded which). The receptor set was obtained from a woman aged 18-29 years with Graves' hyperthyroidism.

This clonotype was seen only a few times. The chain has TRBV10-2 and TRBJ2-5, with TRBD2 matching 7 bases. V was clipped by 2 bases and J by 2 bases; unmatched bases: 5. The length of the CDR3 is 15 residues. Germline assignment: CDR1 WSHSY and CDR2 SAAADI. The CDR3 nucleotides read TGCGCCAGCAGTGAGACGGGGGGAAGACAAGAGACCCAGTACTTC. As protein: CASSETGGRQETQYF.

This clonotype came up a few times. The junction differs from germline at one of its ends, possibly a read error. The chain has TRBV7-7 and TRBJ2-5, with 9 bases lining up with TRBD1. Germline assignment: CDR1 SSHAT and CDR2 FNYEAQ (reference sequence). This CDR3 comprises 15 residues. CDR3 DNA: TGTGCTAGCAGCCCCGACAGGGGGATCGAGGAGACCCAGTACTTC. It encodes CASSPDRGIEETQYF. Complete variable domain (other parts from reference TRBV7-7 and TRBJ2-5): GAGVSQSPRYKVTKRGQDVTLRCDPISSHATLYWYQQALGQGPEFLTYFNYEAQPDKSGLPSDRFSAERPEGSISTLTIQRTEQRDSAMYRCASSPDRGIEETQYFGPGTRLLVL.

This clonotype was seen more than once but under ten times. This chain uses TRBV2 with TRBJ2-7, with a possible D match to TRBD1 (5 bases). V was trimmed by 4 bases and J by 3 bases, leaving 10 bases between them. CDR3 length: 13 amino acids. CDR1 is SNHLY, CDR2 FYNNEI, per germline. The CDR3 DNA follows: TGTGCCAGCAGTGCGGCAGGGTACTACGAGCAGTACTTC. Encoded protein: CASSAAGYYEQYF. The variable domain in full, completed from reference TRBV2 and TRBJ2-7, reads EPEVTQTPSHQVTQMGQEVILRCVPISNHLYFYWYRQILGQKVEFLVSFYNNEISEKSEIFDDQFSVERPDGSNFTLKIRSTKLEDSAMYFCASSAAGYYEQYFGPGTRLTVT.

Only a few counts were recorded for this clonotype. This rearrangement joins TRBV5-1 to TRBJ2-2, with 7 bases lining up with TRBD2. V lost 4 bases, J lost 6 bases, and 9 bases stayed unmatched. CDR1 is SGHRS, CDR2 YFSETQ, per germline. This CDR3 has 15 residues. Here the CDR3 reads CASSLPTSPAGELFF. In DNA form, the CDR3 reads TGCGCCAGCAGCCTCCCGACTAGCCCGGCCGGGGAGCTGTTTTTT.

This clonotype occurred a few times. At one end the junction does not follow the germline gene, possibly because of a read error. The genes are TRBV5-1 and TRBJ1-1; D is perhaps TRBD1 (6 bases). Per the germline V gene, CDR1 is SGHRS and CDR2 is YFSETQ. The CDR3 has 14 residues. CDR3: CASGRRGEGTEAFF. The CDR3 region has the DNA TGTGCCAGCGGCCGAAGGGGGGAGGGCACTGAAGCTTTCTTT.

This clonotype has ten or more counts. The V gene is TRBV2, the J gene TRBJ1-1, with D hard to call. This CDR3 comprises 13 residues. The germline V gene has CDR1 SNHLY and CDR2 FYNNEI. Trimming left V 0 bases short and J 4 bases short, with 6 bases between. CDR3 amino acids: CASSEARGTEAFF. The CDR3 nucleotides read TGTGCCAGCAGTGAAGCGCGGGGCACTGAAGCTTTCTTT.

V and J are TRBV12-5 and TRBJ1-2; no definite D call. CDR1 and CDR2 from the germline V gene are LGHNT and FRNRAP. Trimming pared 2 bases from V and 5 bases from J, leaving 9 bases between. The CDR3 runs to 13 residues. The CDR3 protein is CASGLPGVYGYTF. CDR3 bases: TGTGCTAGTGGTTTGCCCGGGGTATATGGCTACACCTTC.

This clonotype has ten or more counts. The chain is built from TRBV7-9 and TRBJ1-4; D not certain. The CDR3 covers 14 residues. Per the germline V gene, CDR1 is SEHNR and CDR2 is FQNEAQ (reference sequence). V shed 5 bases and J shed 0 bases, with 7 bases lying between them. The CDR3 region is CASSRESTNEKLFF. CDR3 nucleotide sequence: TGTGCCAGCAGCCGCGAATCAACTAATGAAAAACTGTTTTTT.

V is TRBV6-1 and J is TRBJ2-7; TRBD2 matches at 14 bases. The CDR3 is 15 residues long. The germline V gene has CDR1 MNHNS and CDR2 SASEGT. Losses at the gene ends were 6 bases for V and 7 bases for J; bases not matched to a gene: 8. CDR3 loop: CASRGGTSGSYEQYF. The CDR3 bases are TGTGCCAGCAGAGGCGGGACTAGCGGGAGCTATGAGCAGTACTTC.

This clonotype was seen a handful of times. The chain is built from TRBV7-2 and TRBJ2-7; D gene ambiguous. V lost 5 bases to trimming and J lost 6 bases, with 20 bases between them. This CDR3 region has 15 residues. Germline-derived CDR1 and CDR2 are SGHTA and FQGNSA. In DNA, the CDR3 is TGTGCCAGCAGCCAAGGGCAGTTAGACTCTTCCGAGCAGTACTTC. It yields the protein CASSQGQLDSSEQYF. Based on the CDR3 plus reference TRBV7-2 and TRBJ2-7, the full variable domain is GAGVSQSPSNKVTEKGKDVELRCDPISGHTALYWYRQSLGQGLEFLIYFQGNSAPDKSGLPSDRFSAERTGGSVSTLTIQRTQQEDSAVYLCASSQGQLDSSEQYFGPGTRLTVT.

This clonotype appeared a few times. This chain connects TRBV2 to TRBJ1-1, with TRBD1 as a possible D gene (5 bases). CDR3 size: 13 residues. Germline assignment: CDR1 SNHLY and CDR2 FYNNEI. Trimming cost V 11 bases and J 2 bases, with 15 bases left between them. CDR3 nucleotide sequence: TGTGCCTCATGGGGGGAACTTAACACTGAAGCTTTCTTT. This gives the protein CASWGELNTEAFF.

The V call is TRBV2, the J call TRBJ1-6, with D unresolved. The ends were cut back, 8 bases at V and 7 bases at J, with 18 bases in the middle. The CDR3 spans 15 residues. CDR1 and CDR2 from the germline V gene are SNHLY and FYNNEI. In nucleotides, the CDR3 is TGTGCCAGCGGACCGCAGTTTGGGGTAAATTCACCCCTCCACTTT. Translating gives CASGPQFGVNSPLHF.

In this sample, this clonotype turned up a few times. The rearrangement links TRBV7-9 to TRBJ2-7, with D unresolved. Germline V gene sequence: CDR1 SEHNR, CDR2 FQNEAQ (reference sequence). The ends were cut back, 1 base at V and 0 bases at J, with 10 bases in the middle. This CDR3 has 15 residues. CDR3 region: CASSLGEAYSYEQYF. The CDR3 DNA reads as TGTGCCAGCAGCTTAGGTGAAGCTTACTCCTACGAGCAGTACTTC. The whole variable domain, filled in from reference TRBV7-9 and TRBJ2-7, reads DTGVSQNPRHKITKRGQNVTFRCDPISEHNRLYWYRQTLGQGPEFLTYFQNEAQLEKSRLLSDRFSAERPKGSFSTLEIQRTEQGDSAMYLCASSLGEAYSYEQYFGPGTRLTVT.

This clonotype has at least ten counts. V is TRBV24-1 and J is TRBJ1-2; TRBD1 agrees at 7 bases. The CDR3 is 14 residues long. Per germline, CDR1 KGHDR and CDR2 SFDVKD. V was clipped by 4 bases and J by 6 bases; unmatched bases: 7. CDR3 nucleotides: TGTGCCACCAGTGACCTCGACAGGGACCATGGCTACACCTTC. It codes for CATSDLDRDHGYTF.

At least ten counts were recorded for this clonotype. This chain connects TRBV7-6 to TRBJ2-5; TRBD1 or TRBD2 may be the D gene (5 bases each). V shed 5 bases and J shed 1 base, with 8 bases lying between them. The CDR3 covers 13 residues. Germline V gene lookup returns CDR1 SGHVS and CDR2 FNYEAQ. Here the CDR3 reads CASSHGTQETQYF. The CDR3 DNA is TGTGCCAGCAGCCACGGGACCCAAGAGACCCAGTACTTC.

This clonotype occurred once. Given the absence of the conserved phenylalanine or tryptophan at the CDR3 end, a read error is likely. The CDR3 DNA is TGTGCCAGCAGACTGGGACAGGGGGTGCGGCCCCAGCATCTT. Encoded protein: CASRLGQGVRPQHL. The genes are TRBV2 and TRBJ1-5; 11 bases are shared with TRBD1. The J segment lost 9 bases and the V segment lost 6 bases, leaving 7 bases of the junction unmatched. In germline, CDR1 is SNHLY, CDR2 FYNNEI. The CDR3 length is 14 residues.

As to this clonotype: A much bigger clone sits one base away, suggesting this may be a read error. This chain connects TRBV10-2 to TRBJ1-5; D is perhaps TRBD1 (5 bases). V gave up 8 bases and J gave up 0 bases, with 11 bases separating them. CDR3 length equals 14 residues. Germline assignment: CDR1 WSHSY and CDR2 SAAADI. The CDR3 sequence: CASAAGCSNQPQHF. For the CDR3, the DNA is TGCGCCAGCGCAGCAGGGTGTAGCAATCAGCCCCAGCATTTT.

The chain joins TRBV6-1 to TRBJ1-5; weak D call: TRBD1 (5 bases). The germline gives CDR1 MNHNS, CDR2 SASEGT. The CDR3 length is 15 residues. The V end lost 5 bases, the J end lost 7 bases, and 18 bases lay between the germline ends. The CDR3: CASSLARGDEQPQHF. DNA for the CDR3: TGTGCCAGCAGTTTAGCGCGGGGGGACGAGCAGCCCCAGCATTTT.

This clonotype was recorded once. V usage is TRBV19 and J usage is TRBJ2-2; TRBD2 matches at 11 bases. Unmatched junction bases numbered 5, after V lost 5 bases and J lost 3 bases. CDR1 LNHDA and CDR2 SQIVND come from the germline V gene (reference sequence). The CDR3 covers 16 residues. In nucleotides, the CDR3 is TGTGCCAGTAGTGGGCTTAGCGGGAGGGACACCGGGGAGCTGTTTTTT. Amino acid sequence: CASSGLSGRDTGELFF.

With respect to this clonotype: The junction departs from germline at one end; a sequencing error may be responsible. This chain connects TRBV10-3 to TRBJ1-5; D is uncertain. This CDR3 comprises 13 residues. The germline V gene has CDR1 ENHRY and CDR2 SYGVKD. CDR3 residues: CASSEAWSQPQHF. The CDR3 nucleotides read TGTGCCAGCAGTGAAGCGTGGAGTCAGCCCCAGCATTTT.

This clonotype was picked up one time. The V call is TRBV6-5, the J call TRBJ1-4, with D uncertain. Germline values: CDR1 MNHEY, CDR2 SVGAGI. The CDR3 consists of 13 residues. V gave up 0 bases and J gave up 8 bases, with 7 bases separating them. CDR3 sequence: CASSYSTGEKLFF. DNA of the CDR3: TGTGCCAGCAGTTACTCGACGGGCGAAAAACTGTTTTTT.

To note about this clonotype: Since a much larger clone is just one base distant, this may be a read error. Because the CDR3 is missing its conserved closing phenylalanine or tryptophan, this is likely a read error. CDR3 protein: CASSLSTQGGYGYTL. As DNA, the CDR3 is TGTGCCAGCAGCTTAAGTACACAGGGTGGCTATGGCTACACCCTC. The chain uses TRBV25-1 and TRBJ1-2; D might be TRBD1 (6 bases). V was pared by 6 bases and J by 4 bases, with 18 bases between. This CDR3 is 15 amino acids long. From germline, CDR1 is MGHDK and CDR2 SYGVNS.

The chain is built from TRBV29-1 and TRBJ2-2; D not certain. The V end lost 4 bases, the J end lost 8 bases, and 5 bases lay between the germline ends. The germline V gene encodes CDR1 SQVTM and CDR2 ANQGSEA. The CDR3 sequence is 10 residues long. CDR3 protein: CSVVRGELFF. The CDR3 nucleotides read TGCAGCGTTGTCAGAGGGGAGCTGTTTTTT.

The rearrangement joins TRBV2 to TRBJ2-7; TRBD1 is a possible D gene (5 bases). The CDR3 has 12 amino acids. The germline V gene encodes CDR1 SNHLY and CDR2 FYNNEI. V gave up 4 bases and J gave up 2 bases, with 6 bases separating them. The CDR3 sequence: CASSGQPYEQYF. In nucleotides, the CDR3 is TGTGCCAGCAGTGGACAGCCCTACGAGCAGTACTTC.

In this sample, this clonotype turned up many times. J is TRBJ1-2 and V is TRBV2; D is ambiguous. Germline V lookup: CDR1 SNHLY, CDR2 FYNNEI. V lost 3 bases to trimming and J lost 8 bases, with 10 bases between them. The CDR3 runs to 12 residues. The CDR3, as DNA: TGTGCCAGCAGTGACGCGGCAGGCGGCTACACCTTC. This translates into CASSDAAGGYTF.

V and J are TRBV5-5 and TRBJ1-6; D remains unclear. The CDR3 runs to 18 residues. Germline CDR1 reads SGHKS; CDR2 reads YYEKEE (reference sequence). V was pared by 1 base and J by 9 bases, with 23 bases between. CDR3 sequence reads: CASSLIWSRRGEGSPLHF. The CDR3 DNA follows: TGTGCCAGCAGCTTGATATGGTCCAGGCGGGGAGAGGGTTCACCCCTCCACTTT.

The chain joins TRBV14 to TRBJ1-2, with TRBD1 matching 7 bases. The junction had 13 bases not matched to a gene; V was cut back by 5 bases and J by 7 bases. The length of the CDR3 is 15 residues. Germline CDR1 reads SGHDN; CDR2 reads FVKESK. The CDR3 nucleotides are TGTGCCAGCAGCGTAGAACCGGCAGGGGGGGGTGGCTACACCTTC. Translating gives CASSVEPAGGGGYTF. Looking up the rest from reference TRBV14 and TRBJ1-2 gives the full variable domain: EAGVTQFPSHSVIEKGQTVTLRCDPISGHDNLYWYRRVMGKEIKFLLHFVKESKQDESGMPNNRFLAERTGGTYSTLKVQPAELEDSGVYFCASSVEPAGGGGYTFGSGTRLTVV.